This TCR beta chain was sequenced for a study of CD8+CD57+ T cells in acquired aplastic anemia. The overall study: Sorted CD4+ and CD8+ cells yielded about 2.9 ug of DNA on average. General observations from the study: The CD8+ Simpson's diversity of patients and controls was not significantly different.

Genomic DNA templated the TCR beta VDJ and CDR3 profiling. TCRdb called the reads again in MiXCR, with one record for every CDR3 protein. In the table there are fewer than 200,000 distinct CDR3 sequences, 55% to 75% of which are singletons. The CDR3 length is 14 residues. The V end was cut by 2 bases, the J end by 4 bases, with 8 bases between. The germline V gene encodes CDR1 KGHDR and CDR2 SFDVKD. This clonotype was recorded a few times. As yet, its antigen is unknown. This sequence originates from a human donor in good health. The sample consisted of sorted CD4+, CD8+, or CD8+CD57+ T cells (not recorded which) from PBMCs. The V call is TRBV24-1, the J call TRBJ1-5, with TRBD1 as a possible D gene (5 bases). CDR3: CATSDSGGNQPQHF. The DNA of the CDR3 is TGTGCCACCAGTGATTCCGGGGGAAATCAGCCCCAGCATTTT.